These 14 T cell receptor beta chains share one sample of origin, sequenced in a study of blood T cells in healthy people across ages (dated by TCRdb to about 2015). Receptor amplification or capture employed 5' RACE. The data were produced on an Illumina HiSeq 2500. A second PCR of 7 to 11 cycles was performed with a sample-barcoded 5' primer and a J-beta primer mix. Using fastp at Q25 and MiXCR, TCRdb reprocessed the public reads and kept productive beta chains. Each CDR3 protein appears once, grouped with its most common genes and DNA. For this sample the table gives around 670,000 distinct CDR3 sequences, of which about 30% were detected only once. Approximately 14% of the sample belongs to the ten largest clones. Sequencing was carried out using blood. These TCRs come from a woman older than 75 in good health.

This clonotype was recorded many times. The junction differs from germline at one of its ends, possibly a read error. V gene TRBV4-1 combines with J gene TRBJ2-5, with D perhaps being TRBD1 or TRBD2 (5 bases each). The CDR3 is made up of 15 amino acids. Germline V CDR1 and CDR2: MGHRA, YSYEKL. CDR3 protein: CATSSRGATQETQYF. The CDR3 DNA reads as TGCGCCACCAGCTCCCGGGGCGCTACGCAAGAGACCCAGTACTTC.

In regard to this clonotype: This may arise from a read error, as a much more abundant clone is one base away. The chain uses TRBV12-3 or TRBV12-4 and TRBJ1-1, with a tentative D call TRBD1 (5 bases). V lost 8 bases and J lost 1, with 11 bases in between. This CDR3 has 13 residues. The CDR3 region is CASWRQRNTEAFF. Here the CDR3 DNA reads TGTGCCAGCTGGAGACAGCGGAACACTGAAGCTTTCTTT.

This clonotype showed up many times. V and J are TRBV7-2 and TRBJ1-6; no reliable D call. CDR1 is SGHTA and CDR2 is FQGNSA in the germline V gene. V dropped 6 bases and J dropped 2 bases, with 17 bases sitting between them. This CDR3 region has 17 residues. The CDR3 region has the DNA TGTGCCAGCAGTCCTGGACCCTCCGGAACCTATAATTCACCCCTCCACTTT. Translation: CASSPGPSGTYNSPLHF.

This clonotype was seen many times. V is TRBV27 and J is TRBJ2-7, with 12 bases identical to TRBD1. Germline V lookup: CDR1 MNHEY, CDR2 SMNVEV (reference sequence). The junction had 4 bases not matched to a gene; V was cut back by 0 bases and J by 7 bases. This CDR3 has 15 amino acids. The CDR3 DNA is TGTGCCAGCAGTTTATCCCGGGACAGGGGGCGGGAGCAGTACTTC. It is translated as CASSLSRDRGREQYF.

This clonotype has only a few counts. This may arise from a read error, as a much more abundant clone is one base away. The chain links TRBV5-5 to TRBJ2-7; D may be TRBD1 (7 bases). Germline V gene data show CDR1 as SGHKS and CDR2 as YYEKEE (reference sequence). The CDR3 spans 16 residues. V was pared by 4 bases and J by 2 bases, with 19 bases between. The CDR3: CASSPRGGTAPYEQYF. The CDR3 nucleotides are TGTGCCAGCAGCCCTCGCGGCGGGACAGCCCCCTACGAGCAGTACTTC.

This clonotype showed up just once. V and J are TRBV20-1 and TRBJ1-1, with 8 bases lining up with TRBD1. CDR1 is DFQATT and CDR2 is SNEGSKA in the germline V gene (reference sequence). Losses at the gene ends were 2 bases for V and 11 bases for J; bases not matched to a gene: 13. This CDR3 contains 14 residues. The CDR3 spells CSARLTQGAGSAFF. In nucleotides, the CDR3 is TGCAGTGCTAGATTAACTCAGGGGGCGGGGAGCGCTTTCTTT.

This clonotype was seen repeatedly, ten times or more. The chain is built from TRBV4-2 and TRBJ2-3; no definite D call. CDR3 size: 15 residues. From germline, CDR1 is LGHNA and CDR2 YNFKEQ. V lost 0 bases, J lost 4 bases, and 11 bases lay in between. This CDR3 is CASSQEARAPDTQYF. The CDR3 DNA reads TGTGCCAGCAGCCAAGAGGCCCGGGCCCCAGATACGCAGTATTTT.

Ten or more counts support this clonotype. The CDR3 bases are TGCGCCAGCAGCTTGGCCGGGACAGGGGCTTACGAGCAGTACTTC. Translated, it gives CASSLAGTGAYEQYF. The chain links TRBV5-1 to TRBJ2-7; 10 bases map to TRBD1. The CDR3 length is 15 residues. Losses at the gene ends were 0 bases for V and 4 bases for J; bases not matched to a gene: 4. From germline, CDR1 is SGHRS and CDR2 YFSETQ.

The V gene is TRBV7-9, the J gene TRBJ2-5; TRBD1 matches at 7 bases. The CDR3 extends over 15 amino acids. The ends lost 8 bases at V and 1 base at J; junction bases unmatched: 10. Germline loops: CDR1 SEHNR, CDR2 FQNEAQ (reference sequence). The CDR3 region has the DNA TGTGCCAGCTTGGGACGGCGACAGGGCCAAGAGACCCAGTACTTC. Its protein product is CASLGRRQGQETQYF.

This clonotype has a handful of counts. A much bigger clone sits one base away, suggesting this may be a read error. The chain couples TRBV28 to TRBJ2-1, with 8 bases fitting TRBD2. The J call is uncertain, as TRBJ2-7 better fits the DNA end. The CDR3 is 16 amino acids. The germline gives CDR1 MDHEN, CDR2 SYDVKM. For the CDR3, the DNA is TGTGCCAGCAGTTTATGGGGCGCGGGGGGATACAATGAGCAGTACTTC. It is translated as CASSLWGAGGYNEQYF.

The J gene is TRBJ2-5, the V gene TRBV11-3; 14 bases line up with TRBD2. The junction had 4 bases not matched to a gene; V was cut back by 4 bases and J by 3 bases. There are 16 residues in the CDR3. Per the germline V gene, CDR1 is SGHNT and CDR2 is YENEEA. The CDR3 sequence: CASSSRLAGGKETQYF. In DNA form, the CDR3 reads TGTGCCAGCAGCTCCCGACTAGCGGGGGGGAAAGAGACCCAGTACTTC. The full variable domain, with the rest looked up from reference TRBV11-3 and TRBJ2-5, is EAGVVQSPRYKIIEKKQPVAFWCNPISGHNTLYWYLQNLGQGPELLIRYENEEAVDDSQLPKDRFSAERLKGVDSTLKIQPAELGDSAVYLCASSSRLAGGKETQYFGPGTRLLVL.

This clonotype occurred a few times. This chain joins TRBV24-1 and TRBJ1-2, with D maybe TRBD1 (5 bases). Germline V gives CDR1 KGHDR, CDR2 SFDVKD. The CDR3 runs 14 residues. V dropped 4 bases and J dropped 8 bases, with 16 bases sitting between them. CDR3 DNA sequence: TGTGCCACCAGTGACTTTAATCGGGGGTACGGCTACACCTTC. Translating it yields CATSDFNRGYGYTF.

This clonotype was observed a handful of times. A read error is possible here, since a much larger clone lies one base away. This chain connects TRBV7-3 to TRBJ2-1, with D uncertain. The CDR3 consists of 14 residues. Germline V gene lookup returns CDR1 SGHTA and CDR2 FQGTGA. The ends were cut back, 2 bases at V and 2 bases at J, with 7 bases in the middle. The CDR3 nucleotides read TGTGCCAGCAGCTTAGATCCAGCCTACAATGAGCAGTTCTTC. Translating it yields CASSLDPAYNEQFF.

Worth noting for this clonotype: A much larger clone differs by one base, so this may be a read error. The rearrangement joins TRBV2 to TRBJ2-5, with 9 bases identical to TRBD1. The CDR3 is made up of 17 amino acids. Per germline, CDR1 SNHLY and CDR2 FYNNEI. This chain's CDR3 is CATFSRDRGVLGETRYF. The CDR3 region has the DNA TGTGCCACCTTTTCCCGCGACAGGGGGGTTTTGGGAGAGACCCGGTACTTC.